These 8 T cell receptor beta chains originate from one sample sequenced in a study of blood T cell repertoires in COVID-19. Assay: immunoSEQ multiplex PCR; the TCRdb copy retains only in-frame clones and omits some. The profile shows a few hundred thousand clones, 90% of them singletons. Specimen: peripheral blood. Receptors were obtained from a woman aged 40 to 55 with COVID-19, enrolled during active disease.

V gene TRBV30 combines with J gene TRBJ2-7; unclear D gene. Germline CDR1 is GTSNPN and CDR2 is SVGIG (reference sequence). The CDR3 is 11 residues long. V was clipped by 0 bases and J by 5 bases, with 5 bases between them. The CDR3 reads CAWSVANEQYF. DNA for the CDR3: TGTGCCTGGAGTGTGGCAAACGAGCAGTACTTC.

This clone was observed once. This chain joins TRBV28 and TRBJ1-6, with 7 bases that match TRBD1. Germline-derived CDR1 and CDR2 are MDHEN and SYDVKM. The CDR3 is 14 amino acids. After removal of 4 bases from V and 14 bases from J, the junction contained 11 bases not matched to a gene. In DNA form, the CDR3 reads TGTGCCAGCAGTTCCCCAGGGGGGATTAATGCCCTCCACTTT. Translated, it gives CASSSPGGINALHF.

The gene calls are TRBV28 and TRBJ1-6, with D perhaps TRBD1 (6 bases). Trimming took off 8 bases at V and 6 bases at J, with 17 bases between the two ends. The V gene's germline CDR1 is MDHEN and CDR2 SYDVKM. The CDR3 loop spans 15 amino acids. CDR3: CASLRGGPFNSPLHF. CDR3 coding DNA: TGTGCCAGCTTGAGGGGGGGCCCATTTAATTCACCCCTCCACTTT.

The gene calls are TRBV2 and TRBJ1-5; D possibly corresponds to TRBD1 (5 bases). CDR1 and CDR2 from the germline V gene are SNHLY and FYNNEI. V was cut by 6 bases and J by 4 bases, with 19 bases left in between. The CDR3 contains 16 residues. The CDR3 loop is CASRRDSGRGNQPQHF. DNA of the CDR3: TGTGCCAGCAGACGGGACTCCGGGCGGGGGAATCAGCCCCAGCATTTT.

The V call is TRBV2, the J call TRBJ2-4, with TRBD2 matching over 7 bases. This CDR3 comprises 15 residues. The germline V gene encodes CDR1 SNHLY and CDR2 FYNNEI. V was clipped by 1 base and J by 8 bases; unmatched bases: 8. CDR3 nucleotides: TGTGCCAGCAGTGAAGGGGACGGGGGGTTGGACATTCAGTACTTC. Its translation: CASSEGDGGLDIQYF.

V usage is TRBV18 and J usage is TRBJ1-4, with a tentative D call TRBD1 (6 bases). V gave up 2 bases and J gave up 12 bases, with 13 bases separating them. Germline V gene data show CDR1 as KGHSH and CDR2 as LQKENI. This CDR3 spans 13 amino acids. In DNA form, the CDR3 reads TGTGCCAGCTCACCAAAAAGGGGGTCGGAACTGTTTTTT. Translated, it gives CASSPKRGSELFF.

In its sample, this clone was seen a few times. The chain carries TRBV4-2 and TRBJ1-4, with 7 bases fitting TRBD1. The CDR3 runs to 15 residues. CDR1 and CDR2 from the germline V gene are LGHNA and YNFKEQ. J was trimmed by 8 bases and V by 4 bases; bases with no gene match: 10. The CDR3 DNA is TGTGCCAGCAGCCCCCGGGAAGGGGGCGCGGAAAAACTGTTTTTT. This gives the protein CASSPREGGAEKLFF.

This clone was found once. V usage is TRBV5-4 and J usage is TRBJ2-1; 9 bases fit TRBD2. V was clipped by 4 bases and J by 2 bases; unmatched bases: 10. CDR3 length: 17 amino acids. CDR1 and CDR2 from the germline V gene are SGHNT and YYREEE (reference sequence). The CDR3 nucleotides are TGTGCCAGCAGCCGGCGTATAGCGGGGGCCGCCTACAATGAGCAGTTCTTC. This gives the protein CASSRRIAGAAYNEQFF.